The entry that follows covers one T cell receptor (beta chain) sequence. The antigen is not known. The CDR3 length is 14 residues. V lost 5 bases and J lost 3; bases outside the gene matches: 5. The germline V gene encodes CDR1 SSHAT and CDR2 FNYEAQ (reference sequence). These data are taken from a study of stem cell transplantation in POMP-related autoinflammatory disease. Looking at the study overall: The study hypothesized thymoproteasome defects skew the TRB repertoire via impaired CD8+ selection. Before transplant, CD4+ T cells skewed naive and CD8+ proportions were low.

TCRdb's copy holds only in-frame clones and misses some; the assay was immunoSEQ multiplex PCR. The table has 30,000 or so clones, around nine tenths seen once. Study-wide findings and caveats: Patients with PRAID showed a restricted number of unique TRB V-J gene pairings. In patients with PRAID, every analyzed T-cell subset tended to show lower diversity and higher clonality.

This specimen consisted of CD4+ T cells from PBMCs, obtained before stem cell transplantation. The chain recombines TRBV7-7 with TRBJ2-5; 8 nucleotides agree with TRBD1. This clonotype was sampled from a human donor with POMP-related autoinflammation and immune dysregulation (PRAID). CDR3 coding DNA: TGTGCCAGCAGCCAGGGACAGGCGGAAGAGACCCAGTACTTC. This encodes CASSQGQAEETQYF.